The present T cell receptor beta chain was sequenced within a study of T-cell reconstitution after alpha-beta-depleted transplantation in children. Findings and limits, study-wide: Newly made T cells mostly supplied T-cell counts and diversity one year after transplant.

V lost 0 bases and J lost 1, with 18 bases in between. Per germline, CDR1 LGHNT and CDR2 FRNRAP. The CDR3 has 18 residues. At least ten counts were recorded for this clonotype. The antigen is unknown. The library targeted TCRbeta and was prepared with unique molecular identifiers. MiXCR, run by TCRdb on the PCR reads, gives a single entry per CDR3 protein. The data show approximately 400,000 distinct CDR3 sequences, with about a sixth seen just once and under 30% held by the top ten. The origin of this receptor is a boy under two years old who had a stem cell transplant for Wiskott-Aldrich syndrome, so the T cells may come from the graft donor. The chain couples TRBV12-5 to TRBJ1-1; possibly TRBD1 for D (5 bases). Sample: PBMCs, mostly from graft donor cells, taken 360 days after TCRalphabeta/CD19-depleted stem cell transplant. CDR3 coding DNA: TGTGCTAGTGGTTTGGTCCCCAAAACCAATACAGGGAACACTGAAGCTTTCTTT. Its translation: CASGLVPKTNTGNTEAFF.